This entry lists 21 T cell receptor beta chains sequenced from one sample in a study of T cell changes during pregnancy in multiple sclerosis. The method was immunoSEQ multiplex PCR; TCRdb's version includes in-frame clones alone and lacks a portion of them. Altogether 50,000 to 55,000 clones are present, approximately 90% being singletons, with the ten largest covering about 0.4%. The sequences come from CD4+ T cells from peripheral blood mononuclear cells, collected after pregnancy. The origin of the receptors is a female donor with multiple sclerosis, enrolled in a pregnancy study.

This chain links TRBV28 with TRBJ1-2; 10 bases are shared with TRBD1. Trimming removed 10 bases from V and 8 bases from J; junction bases left unmatched: 10. Germline V CDR1 and CDR2: MDHEN, SYDVKM. The CDR3 length is 13 residues. CDR3 DNA: TGTGCCACCCAGACCGGGACAGGGGTCGGCTACACCTTC. Amino acids: CATQTGTGVGYTF.

The J gene is TRBJ1-3, the V gene TRBV29-1; no clear D. This CDR3 has 14 amino acids. V was shortened by 0 bases and J by 4 bases, with 10 bases between the two germline ends. Per the germline V gene, CDR1 is SQVTM and CDR2 is ANQGSEA. The DNA for the CDR3 is TGCAGCGTTGAAGATGGAGGGAAAGGAAACACCATATATTTT. Amino acids: CSVEDGGKGNTIYF.

The CDR3, as DNA: TGCGCCAGCAGCCAAGTAAGGGCCAGGGGATTGACTGAAGCTTTCTTT. Translated, it gives CASSQVRARGLTEAFF. The V call is TRBV4-1, the J call TRBJ1-1; a possible D gene is TRBD1 (6 bases). Germline CDR1 reads MGHRA; CDR2 reads YSYEKL. V lost 1 base and J lost 5, with 17 bases in between. The CDR3 loop spans 16 amino acids.

The rearrangement uses TRBV28 and TRBJ2-5; 10 bases fit TRBD2. The CDR3 consists of 17 residues. J lost 4 bases, V lost 0 bases, and 8 bases had no gene match. Per germline, CDR1 MDHEN and CDR2 SYDVKM. The CDR3 here is CASSLWGGSGRRETQYF. Here the CDR3 DNA reads TGTGCCAGCAGTTTATGGGGAGGTAGCGGGAGGAGAGAGACCCAGTACTTC. The variable domain in full, with the rest retrieved from reference TRBV28 and TRBJ2-5, is DVKVTQSSRYLVKRTGEKVFLECVQDMDHENMFWYRQDPGLGLRLIYFSYDVKMKEKGDIPEGYSVSREKKERFSLILESASTNQTSMYLCASSLWGGSGRRETQYFGPGTRLLVL.

The chain employs TRBV28 and TRBJ1-1; 9 bases line up with TRBD1. The trim removed 5 bases at V and 5 bases at J, leaving 6 bases unmatched. Per germline, CDR1 MDHEN and CDR2 SYDVKM. There are 14 residues in the CDR3. The CDR3 sequence is CASSTGGMGTEAFF. DNA for the CDR3: TGTGCCAGCAGTACAGGGGGCATGGGGACTGAAGCTTTCTTT.

CDR3 in DNA: TGCGCCAGCAGCTTGGGGACATCCCCTAACTATGGCTACACCTTC. This sequence encodes CASSLGTSPNYGYTF. The chain links TRBV5-1 to TRBJ1-2; D is perhaps TRBD1 (5 bases). Deletions cut 0 bases from V and 0 bases from J, with 9 bases between. This CDR3 region has 15 residues. Germline values: CDR1 SGHRS, CDR2 YFSETQ. Full variable domain (remainder filled in from reference TRBV5-1 and TRBJ1-2): KAGVTQTPRYLIKTRGQQVTLSCSPISGHRSVSWYQQTPGQGLQFLFEYFSETQRNKGNFPGRFSGRQFSNSRSEMNVSTLELGDSALYLCASSLGTSPNYGYTFGSGTRLTVV.

V gene TRBV6-5 combines with J gene TRBJ2-1, with D unresolved. There are 15 residues in the CDR3. V was shortened by 5 bases and J by 0 bases, with 11 bases between the two germline ends. The germline gives CDR1 MNHEY, CDR2 SVGAGI. CDR3: CASSNILSSYNEQFF. The CDR3 nucleotides read TGTGCCAGCAGTAACATATTAAGCTCCTACAATGAGCAGTTCTTC.

V and J are TRBV7-2 and TRBJ1-2, with TRBD1 identical over 8 bases. The trim removed 6 bases at V and 0 bases at J, leaving 9 bases unmatched. Germline lookup yields CDR1 SGHTA and CDR2 FQGNSA. The CDR3 spans 16 residues. CDR3 sequence: CASSVTGGVANYGYTF. In DNA, the CDR3 is TGTGCCAGCAGTGTTACAGGGGGAGTGGCTAACTATGGCTACACCTTC. Filled out from reference TRBV7-2 and TRBJ1-2, the complete variable domain reads GAGVSQSPSNKVTEKGKDVELRCDPISGHTALYWYRQSLGQGLEFLIYFQGNSAPDKSGLPSDRFSAERTGGSVSTLTIQRTQQEDSAVYLCASSVTGGVANYGYTFGSGTRLTVV.

The chain couples TRBV10-3 to TRBJ1-5, with D unresolved. V was shortened by 0 bases and J by 7 bases, with 7 bases between the two germline ends. The length of the CDR3 is 13 residues. The germline CDR1 and CDR2 sequences are ENHRY and SYGVKD. The CDR3 spells CAISESTGQPQHF. In DNA form, the CDR3 reads TGTGCCATCAGTGAGTCAACGGGGCAGCCCCAGCATTTT.

This chain uses TRBV30 with TRBJ2-7; possible D gene TRBD1, 6 bases. This CDR3 spans 14 amino acids. Looked up from germline, CDR1 is GTSNPN and CDR2 is SVGIG (reference sequence). Deletions cut 3 bases from V and 3 bases from J, with 15 bases between. CDR3 nucleotides: TGTGCCTGGAGAGGGGGAGCGCTCAGCTACGAGCAGTACTTC. Its protein product is CAWRGGALSYEQYF.

Only one count was recorded for this clone. This chain connects TRBV5-5 to TRBJ1-5, with 7 bases lining up with TRBD1. Looked up from germline, CDR1 is SGHKS and CDR2 is YYEKEE (reference sequence). Losses at the gene ends were 1 base for V and 7 bases for J; bases not matched to a gene: 11. The CDR3 length is 16 residues. The CDR3 DNA sequence: TGTGCCAGCAGCTTGTTTTGGGGACAGAGTGAACAGCCCCAGCATTTT. Its protein is CASSLFWGQSEQPQHF.

The gene calls are TRBV19 and TRBJ1-2; a possible D gene is TRBD1 (5 bases). The V and J ends lost 5 bases and 3 bases respectively, with 16 bases between them. Germline CDR1 is LNHDA and CDR2 is SQIVND (reference sequence). The CDR3 has 15 residues. CDR3: CASSQSRTYYYGYTF. DNA of the CDR3: TGTGCCAGTAGTCAATCTAGGACATACTACTATGGCTACACCTTC. The complete variable domain, with remaining parts taken from reference TRBV19 and TRBJ1-2, reads DGGITQSPKYLFRKEGQNVTLSCEQNLNHDAMYWYRQDPGQGLRLIYYSQIVNDFQKGDIAEGYSVSREKKESFPLTVTSAQKNPTAFYLCASSQSRTYYYGYTFGSGTRLTVV.

V is TRBV6-6 and J is TRBJ2-3; 11 bases align to TRBD1. Germline CDR1 and CDR2: MNHNY and SVGAGI (reference sequence). The J segment lost 1 base and the V segment lost 2 bases, leaving 2 bases of the junction unmatched. The CDR3 sequence is 16 residues long. CDR3 sequence (DNA): TGTGCCAGCAGTTACGGGACAGGGGGGGGCACAGATACGCAGTATTTT. This codes for CASSYGTGGGTDTQYF.

The rearrangement links TRBV7-2 to TRBJ2-5, with no clear D. Trimming left V 5 bases short and J 1 base short, with 8 bases between. Per germline, CDR1 SGHTA and CDR2 FQGNSA. CDR3 size: 13 residues. CDR3 loop: CASSPSRQETQYF. CDR3 nucleotides: TGTGCCAGCAGCCCGAGTCGCCAAGAGACCCAGTACTTC.

The chain has TRBV27 and TRBJ1-1, with a possible D match to TRBD1 (6 bases). The CDR3 covers 15 residues. Trimming shortened V by 2 bases and J by 1 base, and 11 bases separated the two germline ends. Germline V gives CDR1 MNHEY, CDR2 SMNVEV (reference sequence). The CDR3 DNA reads as TGTGCCAGCAGTTTAGGCAGGGGCGGGAACACTGAAGCTTTCTTT. Protein sequence: CASSLGRGGNTEAFF.

This chain links TRBV19 with TRBJ2-7; no clear D gene. Germline values: CDR1 LNHDA, CDR2 SQIVND (reference sequence). Trimming removed 5 bases at V and 0 bases at J, with 5 bases between. The CDR3 loop spans 12 amino acids. DNA for the CDR3: TGTGCCAGTAGTCCTCCCTCCTACGAGCAGTACTTC. This codes for CASSPPSYEQYF.

This chain uses TRBV30 with TRBJ1-2, with D perhaps matching TRBD1 (5 bases). Germline assignment: CDR1 GTSNPN and CDR2 SVGIG (reference sequence). The CDR3 runs to 12 residues. Trimming took 8 bases from V and 3 from J, leaving 13 bases between them. CDR3 residues: CAATQAYYGYTF. In DNA, the CDR3 is TGTGCCGCCACACAGGCTTACTATGGCTACACCTTC.

The chain uses TRBV12-5 and TRBJ1-2; no definite D call. Germline V gene data show CDR1 as LGHNT and CDR2 as FRNRAP. The germline V and J ends were trimmed by 0 bases and 8 bases, with 4 bases remaining between them. The CDR3 runs 11 residues. CDR3 DNA sequence: TGTGCTAGTGGTTTGGTACGGGGCTACACCTTC. Its protein product is CASGLVRGYTF.

This chain connects TRBV6-1 to TRBJ2-3; 7 nucleotides align to TRBD2. V dropped 8 bases and J dropped 5; count of bases not matched to a gene: 13. The CDR3 is 15 residues long. CDR1 is MNHNS, CDR2 SASEGT, per germline. The CDR3 sequence is CASGGGSPTGDTQYF. The DNA for the CDR3 is TGTGCCAGCGGTGGCGGGAGCCCAACTGGAGATACGCAGTATTTT.

The genes are TRBV29-1 and TRBJ1-2; D gene unclear. Trimming took off 2 bases at V and 8 bases at J, with 15 bases between the two ends. CDR3 length equals 13 residues. Germline lookup yields CDR1 SQVTM and CDR2 ANQGSEA. CDR3 sequence: CSVELRFSRGYTF. The CDR3 nucleotides are TGCAGCGTTGAACTGCGGTTTTCGCGGGGCTACACCTTC.

The chain's CDR3 is CASSSIRTSGSNEQFF. The DNA of the CDR3 is TGTGCCAGCAGCTCCATAAGGACTAGCGGGAGCAATGAGCAGTTCTTC. The V and J genes are TRBV5-6 and TRBJ2-1; 13 nucleotides agree with TRBD2. V trimming: 3 bases; J trimming: 6 bases; junction bases outside the gene matches: 6. This CDR3 is built from 16 residues. Germline loops: CDR1 SGHDT, CDR2 YYEEEE.